A selection of T cell receptor beta chains follows, all from one sample in a study of OX40 agonist ivuxolimab in advanced cancers. Sequencing used immunoSEQ multiplex PCR; TCRdb keeps in-frame clones, though not all of them. Seen here are around 84,000 clones, under 90% observed once, and the top ten hold around 0.51%. The source material was CD4+ or CD8+ T cells sorted from blood, sampled in a trial of the OX40 agonist ivuxolimab. The receptors stem from an adult with an advanced solid tumor such as melanoma, head and neck, liver or kidney cancer. Each CDR3 is given with its conserved first and last residue. Fields, in order: J gene, clone size, D gene, V gene, CDR3 protein, CDR3 DNA. A D gene is named only where the DNA matches it firmly. Clone size, where shown, is once, few, many, or a class for clones that have expanded.

J: TRBJ1-4
size: .
D: .
V: TRBV6-1
CDR3: CASSEAPFGTTNEKLFF
DNA: TGTGCCAGCAGTGAAGCGCCTTTCGGAACAACTAATGAAAAACTGTTTTTT

J: TRBJ1-1
size: .
D: TRBD1
V: TRBV29-1
CDR3: CSVIQGTNTEAFF
DNA: TGCAGCGTCATACAGGGGACGAACACTGAAGCTTTCTTT

J: TRBJ2-5
size: .
D: TRBD1
V: TRBV5-1
CDR3: CASATGTGSETQYF
DNA: TGCGCCAGCGCGACCGGGACAGGGTCCGAGACCCAGTACTTC

J: TRBJ2-5
size: few
D: TRBD1
V: TRBV7-9
CDR3: CASSADRDQETQYF
DNA: TGTGCCAGCAGCGCCGACAGGGACCAAGAGACCCAGTACTTC

J: TRBJ1-3
size: .
D: .
V: TRBV6-6
CDR3: CASSDRTAGNTIYF
DNA: TGTGCCAGCAGTGATCGGACAGCTGGAAACACCATATATTTT

J: TRBJ2-3
size: .
D: .
V: TRBV28
CDR3: CASSLFSASTDTQYF
DNA: TGTGCCAGCAGTTTATTCTCAGCGAGCACAGATACGCAGTATTTT

J: TRBJ2-5
size: .
D: .
V: TRBV30
CDR3: CAWSIQRDQETQYF
DNA: TGTGCCTGGAGTATTCAGCGGGACCAAGAGACCCAGTACTTC

J: TRBJ2-5
size: .
D: .
V: TRBV5-1
CDR3: CASSSNPRETQYF
DNA: TGCGCCAGCAGCTCAAACCCCCGAGAGACCCAGTACTTC

J: TRBJ2-2
size: .
D: .
V: TRBV11-2
CDR3: CASSPSQSPRGDTGELFF
DNA: TGTGCCAGCAGCCCATCTCAATCGCCCAGGGGGGACACCGGGGAGCTGTTTTTT

J: TRBJ2-7
size: .
D: .
V: TRBV7-9
CDR3: CASTSRESYEQYF
DNA: TGTGCCAGCACCTCCCGGGAGTCCTACGAGCAGTACTTC

J: TRBJ1-5
size: .
D: .
V: TRBV15
CDR3: CATSPRPGVSNQPQHF
DNA: TGTGCCACCAGCCCCAGGCCGGGGGTGAGCAATCAGCCCCAGCATTTT

J: TRBJ2-7
size: .
D: .
V: TRBV18
CDR3: CASSPRDGKSYEQYF
DNA: TGTGCCAGCTCACCCCGGGACGGAAAATCCTACGAGCAGTACTTC

J: TRBJ1-2
size: .
D: .
V: TRBV4-2
CDR3: CASSGSGTARNNYGYTF
DNA: TGTGCCAGCAGTGGGTCCGGGACCGCCCGTAATAACTATGGCTACACCTTC